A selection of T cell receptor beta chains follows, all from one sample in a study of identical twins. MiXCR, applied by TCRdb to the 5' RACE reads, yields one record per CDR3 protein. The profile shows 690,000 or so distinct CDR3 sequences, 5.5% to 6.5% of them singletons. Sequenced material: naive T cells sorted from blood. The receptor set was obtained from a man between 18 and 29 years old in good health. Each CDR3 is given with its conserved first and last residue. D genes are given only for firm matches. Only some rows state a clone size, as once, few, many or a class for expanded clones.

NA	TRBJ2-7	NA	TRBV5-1	CASSRDLGTYEQYF	TGCGCCAGCAGCAGGGACTTGGGAACGTACGAGCAGTACTTC
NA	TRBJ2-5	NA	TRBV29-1	CSAGPSSETQYF	TGCAGCGCCGGGCCCTCCAGCGAGACCCAGTACTTC
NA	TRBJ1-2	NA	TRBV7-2	CASSSRGDRGGYTF	TGTGCCAGCAGCTCAAGGGGGGATCGGGGCGGCTACACCTTC
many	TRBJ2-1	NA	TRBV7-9	CATQGIPLYNEQFF	TGTGCCACCCAGGGGATCCCTTTATACAATGAGCAGTTCTTC
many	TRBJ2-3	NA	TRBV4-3	CASSQVGDLGTQYF	TGCGCCAGCAGCCAAGTCGGGGACCTAGGTACGCAGTATTTT
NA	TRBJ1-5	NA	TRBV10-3	CAISGTGGEAGPQHF	TGTGCCATCAGTGGGACGGGCGGGGAAGCAGGCCCCCAGCATTTT
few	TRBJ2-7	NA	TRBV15	CATSRDGAEGEQYF	TGTGCCACCAGCAGAGATGGGGCAGAGGGCGAGCAGTACTTC
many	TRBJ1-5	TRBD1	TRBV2	CASSEGGQFNQPQHF	TGTGCCAGCAGTGAAGGGGGACAGTTTAATCAGCCCCAGCATTTT
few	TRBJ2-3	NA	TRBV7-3	CASSGEVDTQYF	TGTGCCAGCAGCGGCGAGGTGGATACGCAGTATTTT
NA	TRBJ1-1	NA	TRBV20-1	CSARDQGSLWTFF	TGCAGTGCTAGAGATCAGGGGTCACTATGGACTTTCTTT
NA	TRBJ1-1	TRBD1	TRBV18	CASSPSMTGGNTEAFF	TGTGCCAGCTCACCGTCAATGACAGGGGGCAACACTGAAGCTTTCTTT
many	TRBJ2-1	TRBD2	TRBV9	CASSAPGLVTGEQFF	TGTGCCAGCAGCGCACCGGGACTAGTGACCGGTGAGCAGTTCTTC
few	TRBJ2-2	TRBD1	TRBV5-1	CASSLGQAGTGELFF	TGCGCCAGCAGTTTGGGACAGGCGGGCACCGGGGAGCTGTTTTTT
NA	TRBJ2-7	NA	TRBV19	CASSIATLPGLGYEQYF	TGTGCCAGTAGTATAGCAACCCTCCCCGGGCTGGGCTACGAGCAGTACTTC
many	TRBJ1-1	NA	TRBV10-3	CAISVTGYTEAFF	TGTGCCATCAGTGTTACAGGGTACACTGAAGCTTTCTTT
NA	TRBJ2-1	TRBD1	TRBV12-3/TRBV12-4	CASSLGQPDRGHEQFF	TGTGCCAGCAGTTTAGGCCAACCCGACAGGGGGCATGAGCAGTTCTTC
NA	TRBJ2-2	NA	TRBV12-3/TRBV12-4	CASSRVSALNTGELFF	TGTGCCAGCAGTAGGGTCAGTGCCTTGAACACCGGGGAGCTGTTTTTT
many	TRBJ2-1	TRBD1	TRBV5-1	CASSLITGGDLYNEQFF	TGCGCCAGCAGCTTAATCACAGGGGGTGATCTCTACAATGAGCAGTTCTTC
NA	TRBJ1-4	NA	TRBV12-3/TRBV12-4	CASTSAGLGEKLFF	TGTGCCAGCACCAGCGCGGGGCTAGGGGAAAAACTGTTTTTT
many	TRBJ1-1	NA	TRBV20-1	CSAREGNTEAFF	TGCAGTGCTAGAGAGGGAAACACTGAAGCTTTCTTT
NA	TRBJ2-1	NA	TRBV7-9	CASSPDSGEQFF	TGTGCCAGCAGCCCTGACTCGGGTGAGCAGTTCTTC
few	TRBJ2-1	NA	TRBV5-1	CASSLVGRGTQILASYNEQFF	TGCGCCAGCAGCTTGGTTGGCCGGGGAACCCAGATACTGGCCTCCTACAATGAGCAGTTCTTC
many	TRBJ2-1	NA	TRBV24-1	CATSDADPDYNEQFF	TGTGCCACCAGTGATGCAGATCCGGACTACAATGAGCAGTTCTTC
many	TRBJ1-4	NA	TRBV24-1	CATSASDSSGEKLFF	TGTGCCACCAGTGCCTCGGACAGTTCGGGCGAAAAACTGTTTTTT
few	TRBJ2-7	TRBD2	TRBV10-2	CASSEGSGRFYEQYF	TGCGCCAGCAGTGAGGGGAGCGGGAGGTTCTACGAGCAGTACTTC
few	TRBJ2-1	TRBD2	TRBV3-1	CASSPQREGGNEQFF	TGTGCCAGCAGCCCCCAGCGGGAGGGCGGCAATGAGCAGTTCTTC
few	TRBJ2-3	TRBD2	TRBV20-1	CSASHGTSGRVDTQYF	TGCAGTGCTAGTCATGGGACTAGCGGGAGGGTGGATACGCAGTATTTT
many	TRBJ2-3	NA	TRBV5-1	CASAPHWEGGTDTQYF	TGCGCCAGCGCCCCCCATTGGGAAGGGGGCACAGATACGCAGTATTTT
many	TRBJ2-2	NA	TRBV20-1	CSARVERLKGGELFF	TGCAGTGCTAGAGTGGAGAGACTTAAGGGCGGGGAGCTGTTTTTT
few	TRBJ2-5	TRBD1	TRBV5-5	CASRNLIQGEETQYF	TGTGCCAGCAGAAACCTAATACAGGGGGAAGAGACCCAGTACTTC
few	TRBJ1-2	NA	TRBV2	CASSDGGANYGYTF	TGTGCCAGCAGTGACGGAGGCGCTAACTATGGCTACACCTTC
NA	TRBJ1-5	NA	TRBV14	CASSQATNQPQHF	TGTGCCAGCAGCCAAGCAACGAATCAGCCCCAGCATTTT
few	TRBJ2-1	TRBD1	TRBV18	CASSPGTRATGAEQFF	TGTGCCAGCTCACCAGGAACTAGAGCAACAGGGGCTGAGCAGTTCTTC
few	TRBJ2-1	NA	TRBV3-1	CASSQDPSRGQFF	TGTGCCAGCAGCCAAGATCCAAGCCGGGGGCAGTTCTTC
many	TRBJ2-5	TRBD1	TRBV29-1	CSAGQGVETQYF	TGCAGCGCGGGACAGGGGGTTGAGACCCAGTACTTC
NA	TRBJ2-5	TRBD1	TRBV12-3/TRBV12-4	CASSLGSRGQPRETQYF	TGTGCCAGCAGTTTAGGTAGCAGGGGGCAACCAAGAGAGACCCAGTACTTC
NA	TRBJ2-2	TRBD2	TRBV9	CASSVTGSGGITGELFF	TGTGCCAGCAGCGTAACGGGGTCGGGAGGTATCACCGGGGAGCTGTTTTTT
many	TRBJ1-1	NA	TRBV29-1	CSVIPDPNTEAFF	TGCAGCGTAATACCGGACCCAAACACTGAAGCTTTCTTT
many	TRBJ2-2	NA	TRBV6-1	CASSDLGDQNTGELFF	TGTGCCAGCAGTGATTTAGGGGATCAGAACACCGGGGAGCTGTTTTTT
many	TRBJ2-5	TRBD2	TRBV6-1	CASKMTSGGEETQYF	TGTGCCAGCAAAATGACTAGCGGAGGCGAGGAGACCCAGTACTTC
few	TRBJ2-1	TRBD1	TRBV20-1	CIPGGTGRNEQFF	TGCATCCCTGGAGGGACAGGGCGAAATGAGCAGTTCTTC
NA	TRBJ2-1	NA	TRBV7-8	CASSRGAGAYNEQFF	TGTGCCAGCAGCCGGGGTGCGGGGGCATACAATGAGCAGTTCTTC
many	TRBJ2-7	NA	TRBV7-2	CASRVAPDVYEQYF	TGTGCCAGCAGGGTGGCCCCCGACGTGTACGAGCAGTACTTC
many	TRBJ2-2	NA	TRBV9	CASSVDAQSAGELFF	TGTGCCAGCAGCGTAGACGCCCAGAGCGCCGGGGAGCTGTTTTTT
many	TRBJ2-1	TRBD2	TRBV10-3	CACGTSGPSSYNEQFF	TGTGCCTGCGGGACTAGCGGGCCAAGCTCCTACAATGAGCAGTTCTTC
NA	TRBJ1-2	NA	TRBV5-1	CASSLPDSYGYTF	TGCGCCAGCAGCTTGCCAGACAGCTATGGCTACACCTTC
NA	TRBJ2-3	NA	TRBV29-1	CSVEDWGQKATDTQYF	TGCAGCGTTGAAGATTGGGGGCAGAAAGCCACAGATACGCAGTATTTT
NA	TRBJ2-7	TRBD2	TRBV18	CASSNSGSSYEQYF	TGTGCCAGCTCAAATAGCGGGAGCTCCTACGAGCAGTACTTC
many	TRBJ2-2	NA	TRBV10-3	CAIKNTGELFF	TGTGCCATCAAAAACACCGGGGAGCTGTTTTTT
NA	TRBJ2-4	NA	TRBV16	CASSLGVPDIQYF	TGTGCCAGCAGCCTGGGGGTGCCAGACATTCAGTACTTC
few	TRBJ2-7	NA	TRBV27	CASSLVSEQYEQYF	TGTGCCAGCAGTTTAGTGTCCGAGCAGTACGAGCAGTACTTC
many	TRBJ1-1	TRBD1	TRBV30	CAWSVGQGNTEAFF	TGTGCCTGGAGTGTAGGACAGGGGAACACTGAAGCTTTCTTT
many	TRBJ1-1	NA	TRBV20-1	CSALEYSEAFF	TGCAGTGCTCTAGAGTATTCAGAAGCTTTCTTT
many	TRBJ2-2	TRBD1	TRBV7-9	CASSFQQGGDTGELFF	TGTGCCAGCAGCTTCCAACAGGGGGGAGATACCGGGGAGCTGTTTTTT
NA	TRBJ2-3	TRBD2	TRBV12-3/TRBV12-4	CASSFSSGVDTQYF	TGTGCCAGCAGCTTCAGTAGCGGGGTAGATACGCAGTATTTT
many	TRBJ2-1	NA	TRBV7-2	CASSLVAGDNEQFF	TGTGCCAGCAGCCTAGTGGCAGGGGACAATGAGCAGTTCTTC
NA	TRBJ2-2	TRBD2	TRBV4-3	CASSQDLYASGSGNTGELFF	TGCGCCAGCAGCCAAGATCTATACGCTAGCGGGAGTGGGAACACCGGGGAGCTGTTTTTT
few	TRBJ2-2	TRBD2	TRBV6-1	CASSQQRTSGRPTRDTGELFF	TGTGCCAGCAGTCAACAACGGACTAGCGGGAGGCCCACCCGGGACACCGGGGAGCTGTTTTTT